Shown below are 18 T cell receptor beta chains from a single sample sequenced in a study of blood T cell repertoires in COVID-19. The assay was immunoSEQ multiplex PCR, and TCRdb's table has in-frame clones only and misses some. The data hold nearly 80,000 clones, with roughly 80% observed a single time. The sequencing input was peripheral blood. The receptors come from a woman in her 70s with acute or convalescent COVID-19.

This clone came up once. The rearrangement uses TRBV3-1 (or the pseudogene TRBV3-2) and TRBJ1-4; possibly TRBD1 for D (5 bases). In germline, CDR1 is LGHDT, CDR2 YNNKEL (reference sequence). V was trimmed by 1 base and J by 4 bases, leaving 13 bases between them. This CDR3 contains 16 residues. CDR3 sequence: CASSQALVGGNEKLFF. The CDR3, as DNA: TGTGCCAGCAGCCAAGCCCTCGTGGGGGGTAATGAAAAACTGTTTTTT.

This clone was found once. The chain carries TRBV4-2 and TRBJ1-1, with D possibly TRBD1 on 5 matching bases. Trimming left V 6 bases short and J 5 bases short, with 13 bases between. The germline V gene has CDR1 LGHNA and CDR2 YNFKEQ. This CDR3 contains 13 residues. The chain's CDR3 is CASRALGGTEAFF. The CDR3 DNA follows: TGTGCCAGCAGGGCCTTGGGGGGAACTGAAGCTTTCTTT.

The V call is TRBV14, the J call TRBJ2-4; D unresolved. This CDR3 spans 15 amino acids. V lost 1 base and J 3 bases, leaving 10 bases between the germline ends. CDR1 is SGHDN and CDR2 is FVKESK in the germline V gene. The CDR3 sequence: CASSQVGVGKNIQYF. In DNA form, the CDR3 reads TGTGCCAGCAGCCAAGTGGGCGTCGGCAAAAACATTCAGTACTTC.

The rearrangement joins TRBV3-1 (or the pseudogene TRBV3-2) to TRBJ2-2, with TRBD2 matching over 8 bases. The V gene's germline CDR1 is LGHDT and CDR2 YNNKEL (reference sequence). V was clipped by 4 bases and J by 7 bases; unmatched bases: 5. The CDR3 consists of 14 residues. CDR3 sequence reads: CASSPGRAGGELFF. The DNA for the CDR3 is TGTGCCAGCAGCCCCGGGAGGGCCGGCGGGGAGCTGTTTTTT.

This chain connects TRBV5-6 to TRBJ1-1; weak D call: TRBD1 (5 bases). The CDR3 contains 14 residues. Germline lookup yields CDR1 SGHDT and CDR2 YYEEEE. V was shortened by 0 bases and J by 6 bases, with 12 bases between the two germline ends. CDR3 nucleotides: TGTGCCAGCAGCTTGGCCCGGGGGACGGCTGAAGCTTTCTTT. Its translation is CASSLARGTAEAFF.

This rearrangement joins TRBV30 to TRBJ1-1; TRBD1 agrees at 7 bases. The CDR3 totals 12 residues. The germline V gene has CDR1 GTSNPN and CDR2 SVGIG (reference sequence). J was trimmed by 12 bases and V by 4 bases; bases with no gene match: 11. The CDR3 region is CAWTGGARSSFF. DNA of the CDR3: TGTGCCTGGACAGGGGGAGCGAGGTCCTCTTTCTTT.

This clone was seen only a few times. The chain uses TRBV29-1 and TRBJ2-5; no clear D gene. Germline assignment: CDR1 SQVTM and CDR2 ANQGSEA. The germline V and J ends were trimmed by 4 bases and 2 bases, with 11 bases remaining between them. The CDR3 consists of 13 residues. This CDR3 is CSVGLSLQETQYF. The CDR3 DNA reads as TGCAGCGTTGGGCTGTCCCTTCAAGAGACCCAGTACTTC.

V usage is TRBV2 and J usage is TRBJ1-1, with 9 bases matching TRBD1. This CDR3 is 14 amino acids long. Germline V gene lookup returns CDR1 SNHLY and CDR2 FYNNEI. The V segment lost 6 bases and the J segment 5 bases; nucleotides outside the gene matches: 7. The CDR3 DNA sequence: TGTGCCAGCAGCTACGACAGGGGGGGGACTGAAGCTTTCTTT. Translated: CASSYDRGGTEAFF.

The CDR3 sequence is CASSQDPGKNEKLFF. The CDR3 nucleotides read TGTGCCAGCAGCCAAGATCCAGGGAAGAATGAAAAACTGTTTTTT. This rearrangement joins TRBV4-2 to TRBJ1-4, with a possible D match to TRBD1 (5 bases). Trimming took 0 bases from V and 5 from J, leaving 10 bases between them. Germline CDR1 and CDR2: LGHNA and YNFKEQ. The CDR3 extends over 15 amino acids.

The chain recombines TRBV19 with TRBJ1-3; 9 nucleotides match TRBD1. CDR1 and CDR2 from the germline V gene are LNHDA and SQIVND (reference sequence). The CDR3 consists of 19 residues. J was trimmed by 0 bases and V by 6 bases; bases with no gene match: 15. CDR3 region: CASSSPPGQGAPSGNTIYF. CDR3 bases: TGTGCCAGTAGCTCCCCCCCGGGACAGGGCGCTCCCTCTGGAAACACCATATATTTT.

The CDR3, as DNA: TGTGCCTGGAGTTGGGGGCGCGGTTACTACGAGCAGTACTTC. Its protein product is CAWSWGRGYYEQYF. The chain has TRBV30 and TRBJ2-7, with a possible D match to TRBD1 (6 bases). From germline, CDR1 is GTSNPN and CDR2 SVGIG (reference sequence). Trimming took off 2 bases at V and 3 bases at J, with 14 bases between the two ends. The CDR3 spans 14 residues.

This clone was recorded once. The chain uses TRBV7-8 and TRBJ1-1; D is unclear. The CDR3 is 17 residues long. Germline assignment: CDR1 SGHVS and CDR2 FQNEAQ. Trimming removed 1 base at V and 5 bases at J, with 20 bases between. The CDR3 is CASSLGGPILRVTEAFF. The CDR3 region has the DNA TGTGCCAGCAGCTTAGGTGGCCCGATATTGAGGGTAACTGAAGCTTTCTTT.

This clone occurred many times. The V call is TRBV29-1, the J call TRBJ2-7, with 11 bases lining up with TRBD2. V shed 6 bases, J shed 8 bases, and the junction held 9 bases outside the gene matches. This CDR3 comprises 13 residues. Germline V gene data show CDR1 as SQVTM and CDR2 as ANQGSEA. CDR3 region: CSVVTSGVGQQYF. Written as DNA, the CDR3 is TGCAGCGTAGTGACTAGCGGGGTCGGTCAGCAGTACTTC.

The chain is built from TRBV19 and TRBJ1-1, with 8 bases matching TRBD1. There are 15 residues in the CDR3. Germline CDR1 and CDR2: LNHDA and SQIVND (reference sequence). V shed 3 bases and J 8 bases; nucleotides not matched to a gene: 11. CDR3 residues: CASSISEGQVGEAFF. The DNA of the CDR3 is TGTGCCAGTAGTATTAGTGAGGGACAGGTTGGAGAAGCTTTCTTT.

This chain uses TRBV24-1 with TRBJ2-5, with D maybe TRBD1 (6 bases). Trimming stripped 3 bases from V and 5 bases from J, with 9 bases between. In germline, CDR1 is KGHDR, CDR2 SFDVKD. The CDR3 totals 13 residues. CDR3: CATSDEGVETQYF. CDR3 coding DNA: TGTGCCACCAGTGATGAGGGGGTTGAGACCCAGTACTTC.

The chain joins TRBV9 to TRBJ1-3; D possibly corresponds to TRBD1 (6 bases). CDR3 length: 15 amino acids. The ends were cut back, 3 bases at V and 0 bases at J, with 10 bases in the middle. Germline CDR1 is SGDLS and CDR2 is YYNGEE. CDR3 protein: CASSGGLTSGNTIYF. CDR3 sequence (DNA): TGTGCCAGCAGCGGGGGGCTCACCTCTGGAAACACCATATATTTT.

The CDR3 sequence is CAWSVGPGQPAKYF. Here the CDR3 DNA reads TGTGCCTGGAGTGTAGGTCCGGGACAGCCCGCCAAGTACTTC. This chain connects TRBV30 to TRBJ2-5, with 7 bases that match TRBD1. J lost 12 bases, V lost 0 bases, and 13 bases had no gene match. The CDR3 runs to 14 residues. CDR1 GTSNPN and CDR2 SVGIG come from the germline V gene (reference sequence).

V usage is TRBV3-1 (or the pseudogene TRBV3-2) and J usage is TRBJ1-3, with TRBD1 as a possible D gene (6 bases). The CDR3 sequence is 16 residues long. In germline, CDR1 is LGHDT, CDR2 YNNKEL (reference sequence). The V end was cut by 1 base, the J end by 1 base, with 11 bases between. CDR3 in DNA: TGTGCCAGCAGCCAAGTCGGACAGAGTTCTGGAAACACCATATATTTT. This encodes CASSQVGQSSGNTIYF.